One and the same sample provided the 7 T cell receptor beta chains below, sequenced in a study of blood T cell repertoires in COVID-19. Measured with immunoSEQ multiplex PCR; TCRdb has only the in-frame clones, and not every one. The sample has 220,000 or so clones; 70% to 85% are singletons. Sequencing was performed on peripheral blood. These TCRs come from a woman of 80 years or more with acute or convalescent COVID-19.

V usage is TRBV7-2 and J usage is TRBJ2-5; D is possibly TRBD1 (5 bases). The V end lost 0 bases, the J end lost 8 bases, and 7 bases lay between the germline ends. Per germline, CDR1 SGHTA and CDR2 FQGNSA. The CDR3 spans 12 residues. The CDR3: CASSLAGATQYF. CDR3 nucleotide sequence: TGTGCCAGCAGCTTAGCAGGGGCAACCCAGTACTTC. Full variable domain (outside the CDR3, taken from reference TRBV7-2 and TRBJ2-5): GAGVSQSPSNKVTEKGKDVELRCDPISGHTALYWYRQSLGQGLEFLIYFQGNSAPDKSGLPSDRFSAERTGGSVSTLTIQRTQQEDSAVYLCASSLAGATQYFGPGTRLLVL.

The J gene is TRBJ2-4, the V gene TRBV5-4, with TRBD1 matching over 9 bases. V gave up 9 bases and J gave up 2 bases; unmatched junction bases: 6. CDR1 SGHNT and CDR2 YYREEE come from the germline V gene (reference sequence). This CDR3 is built from 14 residues. CDR3 loop: CATRDRETKNIQYF. CDR3 DNA sequence: TGTGCCACCCGGGACAGGGAGACCAAAAACATTCAGTACTTC.

This rearrangement joins TRBV7-9 to TRBJ2-7; TRBD2 matches at 7 bases. Germline V gene lookup returns CDR1 SEHNR and CDR2 FQNEAQ (reference sequence). This CDR3 has 14 amino acids. J lost 4 bases, V lost 5 bases, and 8 bases had no gene match. The CDR3 protein is CASSPTGGSYEQYF. CDR3 sequence (DNA): TGTGCCAGCAGCCCAACCGGGGGGTCGTACGAGCAGTACTTC. The full variable domain, its missing parts supplied by reference TRBV7-9 and TRBJ2-7, is DTGVSQNPRHKITKRGQNVTFRCDPISEHNRLYWYRQTLGQGPEFLTYFQNEAQLEKSRLLSDRFSAERPKGSFSTLEIQRTEQGDSAMYLCASSPTGGSYEQYFGPGTRLTVT.

The gene calls are TRBV18 and TRBJ2-7, with 9 bases fitting TRBD2. The germline CDR1 and CDR2 sequences are KGHSH and LQKENI. The length of the CDR3 is 15 residues. After removal of 3 bases from V and 3 bases from J, the junction contained 6 bases not matched to a gene. The chain's CDR3 is CASSPGTSRNYEQYF. In nucleotides, the CDR3 is TGTGCCAGCTCACCCGGGACTAGCAGGAACTACGAGCAGTACTTC.

This chain joins TRBV5-1 and TRBJ1-6, with 9 bases identical to TRBD1. The germline V gene encodes CDR1 SGHRS and CDR2 YFSETQ. Trimming removed 4 bases from V and 10 bases from J; junction bases left unmatched: 9. This CDR3 has 15 amino acids. CDR3: CASSPSGTGQSPLHF. The CDR3 region has the DNA TGCGCCAGCAGCCCAAGTGGGACAGGGCAATCACCCCTCCACTTT.

This clone was seen a handful of times. This rearrangement joins TRBV7-3 to TRBJ1-3, with TRBD1 matching over 9 bases. The CDR3 covers 16 residues. Germline loops: CDR1 SGHTA, CDR2 FQGTGA. Unmatched junction bases numbered 10, after V lost 2 bases and J lost 8 bases. CDR3 amino acids: CASSLSAPGQGHTIYF. The CDR3 region has the DNA TGTGCCAGCAGCTTATCCGCTCCGGGACAGGGACACACCATATATTTT.

The chain has TRBV5-4 and TRBJ1-1; D is undetermined. Germline V CDR1 and CDR2: SGHNT, YYREEE (reference sequence). The CDR3 spans 14 residues. V shed 7 bases and J shed 1 base, with 14 bases lying between them. The CDR3: CASRQGTENTEAFF. The CDR3 coding sequence is TGTGCCAGCCGTCAAGGTACAGAGAACACTGAAGCTTTCTTT. Complete variable domain (other parts from reference TRBV5-4 and TRBJ1-1): ETGVTQSPTHLIKTRGQQVTLRCSSQSGHNTVSWYQQALGQGPQFIFQYYREEENGRGNFPPRFSGLQFPNYSSELNVNALELDDSALYLCASRQGTENTEAFFGQGTRLTVV.